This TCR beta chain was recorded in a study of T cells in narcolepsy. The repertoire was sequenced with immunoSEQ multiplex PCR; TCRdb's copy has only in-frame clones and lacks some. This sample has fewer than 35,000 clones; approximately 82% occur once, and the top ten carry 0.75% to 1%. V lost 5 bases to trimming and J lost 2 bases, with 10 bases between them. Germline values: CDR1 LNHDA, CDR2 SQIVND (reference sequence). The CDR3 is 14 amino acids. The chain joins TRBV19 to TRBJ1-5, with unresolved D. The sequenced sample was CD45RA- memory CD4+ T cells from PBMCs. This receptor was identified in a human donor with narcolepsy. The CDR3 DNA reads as TGTGCCAGTAGTGGCGGGGTGGGCAATCAGCCCCAGCATTTT. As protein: CASSGGVGNQPQHF.